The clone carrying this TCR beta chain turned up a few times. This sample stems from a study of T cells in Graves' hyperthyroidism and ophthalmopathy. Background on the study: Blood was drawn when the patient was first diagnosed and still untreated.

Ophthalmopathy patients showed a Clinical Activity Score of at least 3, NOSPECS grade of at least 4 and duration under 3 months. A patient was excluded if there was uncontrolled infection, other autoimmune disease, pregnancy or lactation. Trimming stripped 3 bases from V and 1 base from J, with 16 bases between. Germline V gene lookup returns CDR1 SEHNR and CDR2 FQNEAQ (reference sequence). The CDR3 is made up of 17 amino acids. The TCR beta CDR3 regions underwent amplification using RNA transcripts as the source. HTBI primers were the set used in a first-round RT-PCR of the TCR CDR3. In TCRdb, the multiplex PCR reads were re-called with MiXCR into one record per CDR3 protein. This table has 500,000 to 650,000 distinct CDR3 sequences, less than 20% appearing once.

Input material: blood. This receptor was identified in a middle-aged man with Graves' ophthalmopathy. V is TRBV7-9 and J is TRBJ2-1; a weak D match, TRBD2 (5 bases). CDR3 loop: CASSFRGLGLSYNEQFF. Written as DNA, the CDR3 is TGTGCCAGCAGCTTTAGAGGTCTAGGACTTTCCTACAATGAGCAGTTCTTC.